Listed below are T cell receptor beta chains from one sample, sequenced in a study of Graves' ophthalmopathy and Graves' hyperthyroidism. TCRdb used MiXCR to reprocess the multiplex PCR reads, holding one entry per CDR3 protein. Seen here are roughly 400,000 distinct CDR3 sequences, over 15% observed once, and the top ten hold around 6.6%. Sequencing was performed on peripheral blood. These receptors all come from a woman aged 18-29 years with stable Graves' hyperthyroidism. CDR3s include the opening cysteine and the closing phenylalanine or tryptophan. The D gene is left open where the match is weak. For some rows the clone size is stated as once, few or many, or as a class when expanded; others skip it.

>TRBV19|many|TRBD1|TRBJ1-1
CASSIRTGVQNTEAFF
TGTGCCAGTAGTATCCGAACAGGGGTCCAGAACACTGAAGCTTTCTTT
>TRBV19|few|TRBD1|TRBJ2-5
CASSMDRADVRAWETQYF
TGTGCCAGTAGTATGGACAGGGCGGATGTGAGGGCTTGGGAGACCCAGTACTTC
>TRBV6-5|many|-|TRBJ2-7
CASSYGRGAGAPYEQYF
TGTGCCAGCAGTTACGGTCGGGGGGCAGGGGCTCCCTACGAGCAGTACTTC
>TRBV19|many|-|TRBJ1-5
CASRSGDTIYQPQHF
TGTGCCAGTAGATCTGGAGACACCATTTATCAGCCCCAGCATTTT
>TRBV6-5|many|-|TRBJ1-5
CASRYSGKDQPQHF
TGTGCCAGCCGTTACTCCGGTAAAGATCAGCCCCAGCATTTT
>TRBV11-2|many|-|TRBJ2-7
CASSPTGSSEQYF
TGTGCCAGCAGCCCCACCGGGTCCTCCGAGCAGTACTTC
>TRBV6-1|many|-|TRBJ1-1
CARSLTPQNTEAFF
TGTGCCAGATCACTGACACCGCAGAACACTGAAGCTTTCTTT
>TRBV12-3/TRBV12-4|many|-|TRBJ1-2
CASSPDSYNYGYTF
TGTGCCAGCAGCCCGGACAGTTATAACTATGGCTACACCTTC
>TRBV5-1|many|-|TRBJ2-5
CASSLDSTGYQETQYF
TGCGCCAGCAGCTTGGACTCGACAGGTTACCAAGAGACCCAGTACTTC
>TRBV4-1|-|TRBD1|TRBJ1-6
CASSQGPTGSNSPLHF
TGCGCCAGCAGCCAAGGGCCGACAGGGAGTAATTCACCCCTCCACTTT
>TRBV7-3|many|-|TRBJ1-1
CASSLKTIQYTEAFF
TGTGCCAGCAGCTTAAAAACCATCCAGTACACTGAAGCTTTCTTT
>TRBV6-1|many|-|TRBJ2-7
CASSQTSSSYEQYF
TGTGCCAGCAGTCAGACATCGAGCTCCTACGAGCAGTACTTC
>TRBV12-3/TRBV12-4|many|-|TRBJ1-6
CASSASGVSPLHF
TGTGCCAGCAGTGCATCAGGGGTTTCACCCCTCCACTTT
>TRBV3-1|many|TRBD2|TRBJ2-5
CASSQFVPSGVTQYF
TGTGCCAGCAGCCAATTCGTTCCTAGCGGGGTGACCCAGTACTTC
>TRBV15|many|-|TRBJ1-3
CATSRADGGNTIYF
TGTGCCACCAGCAGAGCAGACGGGGGAAACACCATATATTTT
>TRBV20-1|-|TRBD1|TRBJ1-2
CSARVVRTGVDGYTF
TGCAGTGCTAGAGTGGTTCGGACAGGGGTGGATGGCTACACCTTC
>TRBV11-1|many|TRBD1|TRBJ1-2
CASSSSQGVHNYGYTF
TGTGCCAGCAGCTCTTCACAGGGGGTCCATAACTATGGCTACACCTTC
>TRBV19|many|-|TRBJ1-5
CASSGTGTNQPQHF
TGTGCCAGTTCCGGGACGGGGACCAATCAGCCCCAGCATTTT
>TRBV12-3/TRBV12-4|many|-|TRBJ2-7
CASSLVKGDGNSSYEQYF
TGTGCCAGCAGTTTAGTAAAAGGAGATGGGAATAGCTCCTACGAGCAGTACTTC
>TRBV7-9|many|-|TRBJ1-6
CASSSRLLTGYNSPLHF
TGTGCCAGCAGCTCCCGCCTATTGACAGGATATAATTCACCCCTCCACTTT
>TRBV7-9|-|TRBD1|TRBJ1-6
CASSSPQGARNSPLHF
TGTGCCAGCAGCTCACCACAGGGGGCGAGGAATTCACCCCTCCACTTT
>TRBV7-3|few|TRBD1|TRBJ1-1
CASSMGQGAGMTEAFF
TGTGCCAGCAGCATGGGACAGGGGGCGGGTATGACTGAAGCTTTCTTT
>TRBV20-1|many|TRBD1|TRBJ2-7
CSASIWTGTYEQYF
TGCAGTGCTAGTATATGGACAGGGACGTACGAGCAGTACTTC
>TRBV27|many|-|TRBJ1-2
CASRDSGPYGYTF
TGTGCCAGTAGGGATAGTGGGCCCTATGGCTACACCTTC
>TRBV15|once|-|TRBJ2-5
CASSQNTGRETQYF
TGTGCCAGCAGCCAAAATACAGGGCGAGAGACCCAGTACTTC
>TRBV5-1|few|TRBD1|TRBJ2-1
CASSLVSGTGVHNEQFF
TGCGCCAGCAGCTTGGTCTCAGGGACAGGGGTTCACAATGAGCAGTTCTTC
>TRBV27|few|-|TRBJ2-5
CASSTLLQETQYF
TGTGCCAGCAGTACCCTCCTCCAAGAGACCCAGTACTTC
>TRBV20-1|many|-|TRBJ2-7
CSARPDSYEQYF
TGCAGTGCTCGGCCAGACTCCTACGAGCAGTACTTC
>TRBV3-1|few|-|TRBJ2-7
CASSHGVSYEQYF
TGTGCCAGCAGCCATGGCGTTTCTTACGAGCAGTACTTC
>TRBV24-1|many|-|TRBJ1-5
CATSPRLSNQPQHF
TGTGCCACCAGTCCCAGGCTTAGCAATCAGCCCCAGCATTTT
>TRBV7-9|-|TRBD1|TRBJ1-2
CASSFEKTGRSHTF
TGTGCCAGCAGCTTCGAAAAGACAGGGCGGAGCCACACCTTC
>TRBV6-2/TRBV6-3|many|-|TRBJ1-1
CATTKGFSLNTEAFF
TGTGCCACCACAAAAGGGTTTTCCCTGAACACTGAAGCTTTCTTT
>TRBV5-1|few|-|TRBJ1-1
CASSSPDGKFGTEAFF
TGCGCCAGCAGCTCCCCGGACGGGAAATTTGGCACTGAAGCTTTCTTT
>TRBV27|many|TRBD2|TRBJ2-2
CASSPLGRGDNTGELFF
TGTGCCAGCAGTCCTCTCGGGCGGGGGGATAACACCGGGGAGCTGTTTTTT
>TRBV11-3|many|-|TRBJ1-3
CASSLIGNSGNTIYF
TGTGCCAGCAGCTTAATAGGGAACTCTGGAAACACCATATATTTT
>TRBV4-3|-|TRBD2|TRBJ2-2
CASSQALTWTSGGPWTGELFF
TGCGCCAGCAGCCAAGCCCTCACCTGGACTAGCGGGGGGCCGTGGACCGGGGAGCTGTTTTTT
>TRBV27|many|-|TRBJ2-7
CASSLRRVDEQYF
TGTGCCAGCAGTCTTCGAAGGGTAGACGAGCAGTACTTC
>TRBV5-5|few|-|TRBJ1-1
CASSLDRHGMNTEAFF
TGTGCCAGCAGCTTGGACCGACATGGTATGAACACTGAAGCTTTCTTT
>TRBV7-6|many|-|TRBJ2-5
CASSLGPGTQETQYF
TGTGCCAGCAGCTTAGGTCCCGGAACTCAAGAGACCCAGTACTTC
>TRBV12-3/TRBV12-4|many|TRBD1|TRBJ2-7
CASSFTGTGLYYEQYF
TGTGCCAGCAGTTTTACCGGGACAGGACTTTACTACGAGCAGTACTTC
>TRBV15|-|-|TRBJ2-5
CATSREGLKETQYF
TGTGCCACCAGCAGAGAAGGACTTAAAGAGACCCAGTACTTC
>TRBV12-3/TRBV12-4|many|TRBD1|TRBJ1-3
CASSGPTGVYGNTIYF
TGTGCCAGCAGTGGACCTACAGGGGTGTACGGAAACACCATATATTTT
>TRBV20-1|-|-|TRBJ1-3
CSARPLLRGTIYF
TGCAGTGCTAGACCGTTACTAAGGGGGACCATATATTTT
>TRBV19|few|-|TRBJ1-5
CASSIYRNQPQHF
TGTGCCAGTAGTATTTACAGGAATCAGCCCCAGCATTTT
>TRBV29-1|-|-|TRBJ2-5
CSLQKRSQETQYF
TGCAGCCTACAAAAGCGGTCCCAAGAGACCCAGTACTTC